The T cell receptor (beta chain) described here comes from a study of T cell clonality in common variable immunodeficiency. Study-wide results and caveats: In common variable immunodeficiency, TCR beta chains reportedly carried fewer deletions and N-nucleotide insertions. What drives increased CVID clonality needs T cell subpopulation sequencing.

Trimming removed 9 bases at V and 0 bases at J, with 5 bases between. Per the germline V gene, CDR1 is SNHLY and CDR2 is FYNNEI. The CDR3 has 11 residues. Equal genomic DNA amounts from CVID and control samples were sequenced. Sequenced by immunoSEQ multiplex PCR; TCRdb stores in-frame clones only, minus some. The counts give about 15,000 clones, none of them seen only once; around 13% is held by the top ten. The CVID group had over 12 females and about 30 males, mean age approximately 40. This clone was counted between two and nine times. What it binds is not known. The read stops 3 residues short of the end of the CDR3; the missing end is completed from the germline J gene.

The receptor comes from a human donor with common variable immunodeficiency. The chain has TRBV2 and TRBJ2-5; D unclear. The specimen was peripheral blood mononuclear cells. CDR3 DNA (partial): TGTGCCAGTATATACCAAGAGACC. This gives the protein CASIYQET. The entire CDR3 protein is CASIYQETQYF.